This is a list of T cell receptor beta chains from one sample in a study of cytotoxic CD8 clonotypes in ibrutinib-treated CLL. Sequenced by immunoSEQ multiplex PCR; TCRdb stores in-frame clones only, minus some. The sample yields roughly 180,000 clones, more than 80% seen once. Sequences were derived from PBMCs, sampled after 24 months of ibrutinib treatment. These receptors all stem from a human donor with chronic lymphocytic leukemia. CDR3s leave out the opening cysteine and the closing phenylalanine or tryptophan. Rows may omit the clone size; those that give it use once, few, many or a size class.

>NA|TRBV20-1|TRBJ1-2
SAQAAEGYT
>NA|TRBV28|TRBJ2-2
ASSLGQLRRHTGELF
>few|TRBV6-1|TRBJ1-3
ASSEDRGGVGNTIY
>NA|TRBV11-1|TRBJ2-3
ASSLGTLGVADTQY
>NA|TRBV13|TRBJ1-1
ASSLWATNTEAF
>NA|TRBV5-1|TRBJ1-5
ASSLGYSNQPQH
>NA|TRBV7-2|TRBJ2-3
ASSLGTSGDTQY
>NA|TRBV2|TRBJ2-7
ASIRDDRNEQY
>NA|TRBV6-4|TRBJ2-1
ASRSGPWADEQF
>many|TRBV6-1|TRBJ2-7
ASSMETGGGYEQY
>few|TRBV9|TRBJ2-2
ASSGGRSTGELF
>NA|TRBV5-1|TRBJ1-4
ASSLTPSGGTNEKLF
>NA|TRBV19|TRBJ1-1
ASSTPPDRLGGEAF
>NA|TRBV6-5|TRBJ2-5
ASSYGGRKETQY
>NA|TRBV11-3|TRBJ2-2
ARTPGIDTGELF
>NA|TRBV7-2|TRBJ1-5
ASSLVVGGGDRPQH
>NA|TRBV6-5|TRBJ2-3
ASSYLGSPAQY
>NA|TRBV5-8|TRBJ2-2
ARNTGELF
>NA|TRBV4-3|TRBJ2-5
ASSQEGLAVIGTQY
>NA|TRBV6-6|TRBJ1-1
ASSYQGDTEAF
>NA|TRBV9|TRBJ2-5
ASSVAGGLGEQETQY
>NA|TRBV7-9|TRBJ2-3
ASSFGDADTQY
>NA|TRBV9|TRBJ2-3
ASSVGVGTDTQY
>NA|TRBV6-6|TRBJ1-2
ASTSFGTGLGYGYT
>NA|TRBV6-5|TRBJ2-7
ASSYSSQGDPYEQY
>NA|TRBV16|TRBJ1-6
ASSPVRFGSPLH
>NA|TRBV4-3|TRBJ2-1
ASSQVGLAFSSYNEQF
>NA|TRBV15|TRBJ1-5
ATSRGVVYSNQPQH
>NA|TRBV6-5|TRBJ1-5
ASTGGTNQPQH
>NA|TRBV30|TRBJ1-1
AWIGGMRLNTEAF
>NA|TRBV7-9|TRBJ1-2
ASSPQSGGNYGYT
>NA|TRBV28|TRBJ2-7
ASRPPGQGFDEQY
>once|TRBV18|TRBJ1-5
ASSGGVSNQPQH
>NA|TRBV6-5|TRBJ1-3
ASDPVGAGNTIY
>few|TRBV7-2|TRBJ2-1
ASSLTGQNSYNEQF
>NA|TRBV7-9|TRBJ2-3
ASSFLGGASTDTQY
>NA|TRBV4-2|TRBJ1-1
ASSLLNTEAF
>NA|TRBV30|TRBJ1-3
AWSGNSGNTIY
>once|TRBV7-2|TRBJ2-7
ASSRSAPSAYEQY
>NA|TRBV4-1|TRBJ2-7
ASSQDLEIPYEQY
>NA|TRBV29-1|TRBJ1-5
SVQQESNQPQH
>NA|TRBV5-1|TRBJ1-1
ASSLGQGNHEAF
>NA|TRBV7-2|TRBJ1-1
ASSSGQGVIIMNTEAF
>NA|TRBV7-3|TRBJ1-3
ASSLGPGAAGNTIY
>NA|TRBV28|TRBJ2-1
ASSLYSTSATYNEQF
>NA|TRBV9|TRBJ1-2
ASSVVGTGYYGYT
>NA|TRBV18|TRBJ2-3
ASSPTRTKRGGGNTDTQY
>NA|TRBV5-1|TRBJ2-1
ASSHWADEQF
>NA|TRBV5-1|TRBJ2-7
ASSRTGTGSEQY
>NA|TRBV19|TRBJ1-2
ASSINRGYGYT
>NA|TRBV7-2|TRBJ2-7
ASSLAGLAGPGEQY
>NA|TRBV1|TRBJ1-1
TSSPPTRGTDTEAF
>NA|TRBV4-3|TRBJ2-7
ASSQGPGTESYEQY
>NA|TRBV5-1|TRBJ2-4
ASSQGRGVVDIQY
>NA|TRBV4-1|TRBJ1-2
ASSQETGRNYGYT
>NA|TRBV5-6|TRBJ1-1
ASSYPTDSVSGTEAF
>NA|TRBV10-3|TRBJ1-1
AISIDTDTEAF
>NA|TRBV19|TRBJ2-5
ATGTTVLETQY
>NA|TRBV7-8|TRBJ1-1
ASSLGPMNTEAF